This T cell receptor beta chain was observed in a study of OX40 agonist ivuxolimab in advanced cancers. Study summary: Earlier anti-PD-1, anti-PD-L1 or anti-CTLA-4 therapy was permitted; roughly 37% had received some.

The assay was immunoSEQ multiplex PCR, and TCRdb's table has in-frame clones only and misses some. The sample includes under 80,000 clones, about 85% of them seen just once. CDR3 length: 12 amino acids. Germline CDR1 LNHDA, CDR2 SQIVND (reference sequence). The V and J ends lost 5 bases and 4 bases respectively, with 9 bases between them. This clone was picked up one time. The receptor was derived from an adult with an advanced solid tumor such as melanoma, head and neck, liver or kidney cancer. Sequenced material: CD4+ or CD8+ T cells sorted from blood, taken in a trial of the OX40 agonist ivuxolimab. V gene TRBV19 combines with J gene TRBJ2-7; D is possibly TRBD1 (6 bases). The CDR3 DNA is TGTGCCAGTAGTCGGGACACGTACGAGCAGTACTTC. Translating gives CASSRDTYEQYF. Filled out from reference TRBV19 and TRBJ2-7, the complete variable domain reads DGGITQSPKYLFRKEGQNVTLSCEQNLNHDAMYWYRQDPGQGLRLIYYSQIVNDFQKGDIAEGYSVSREKKESFPLTVTSAQKNPTAFYLCASSRDTYEQYFGPGTRLTVT.